The present entry profiles one T cell receptor (beta chain) with its context. Its antigen is still unknown. Repertoires were generated with immunoSEQ multiplex PCR, while TCRdb's copy carries only in-frame clones and drops some. The top ten hold about 13% of the sample, which has just under 20,000 clones, about four fifths seen once. Control samples were healthy donors' buffy coats. This CDR3 contains 15 residues. Trimming cost V 3 bases and J 5 bases, with 16 bases left between them. Germline V gene sequence: CDR1 LNHNV, CDR2 YYDKDF (reference sequence). This sample stems from a study of STAT5B mutations in CD4+ large granular lymphocyte leukemia. Findings and caveats of the study: Top patient clones used TRBV06 genes more often: 8/27 versus 2/35 in controls. Approximately 25% of private leukemic clonotypes occurred rarely in other patients' non-leukemic repertoires.

The receptor's source is a human donor in good health. This chain uses TRBV15 with TRBJ1-1; D is ambiguous. Input material: CD4+ T cells from blood buffy coats. The CDR3 protein is CATSSGRPLRTEAFF. The CDR3 DNA reads as TGTGCCACCAGCAGTGGTAGACCCTTGCGGACTGAAGCTTTCTTT.